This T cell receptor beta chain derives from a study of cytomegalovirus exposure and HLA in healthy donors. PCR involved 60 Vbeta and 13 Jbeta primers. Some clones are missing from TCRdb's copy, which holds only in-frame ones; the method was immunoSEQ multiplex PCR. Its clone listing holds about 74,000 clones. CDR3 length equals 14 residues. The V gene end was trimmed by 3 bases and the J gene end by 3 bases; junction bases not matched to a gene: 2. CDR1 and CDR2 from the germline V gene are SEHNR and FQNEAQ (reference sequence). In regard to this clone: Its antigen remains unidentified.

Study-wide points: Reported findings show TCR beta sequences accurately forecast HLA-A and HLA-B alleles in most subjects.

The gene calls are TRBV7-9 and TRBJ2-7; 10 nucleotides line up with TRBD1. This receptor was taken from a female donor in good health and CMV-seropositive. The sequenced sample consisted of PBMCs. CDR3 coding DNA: TGTGCCAGCAGCTTCGGGACAGGGGTCTACGAGCAGTACTTC. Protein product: CASSFGTGVYEQYF.